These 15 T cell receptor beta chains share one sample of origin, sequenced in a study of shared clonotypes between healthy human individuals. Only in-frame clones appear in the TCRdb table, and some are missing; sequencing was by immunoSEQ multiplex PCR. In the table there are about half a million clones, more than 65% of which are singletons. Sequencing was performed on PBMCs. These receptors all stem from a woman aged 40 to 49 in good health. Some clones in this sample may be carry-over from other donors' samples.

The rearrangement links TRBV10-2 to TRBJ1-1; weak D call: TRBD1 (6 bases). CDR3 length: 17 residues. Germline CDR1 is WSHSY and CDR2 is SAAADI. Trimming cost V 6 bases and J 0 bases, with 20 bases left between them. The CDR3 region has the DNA TGCGCCAGCAGCGGACCGGGACACCCATCGCTGAACACTGAAGCTTTCTTT. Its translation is CASSGPGHPSLNTEAFF.

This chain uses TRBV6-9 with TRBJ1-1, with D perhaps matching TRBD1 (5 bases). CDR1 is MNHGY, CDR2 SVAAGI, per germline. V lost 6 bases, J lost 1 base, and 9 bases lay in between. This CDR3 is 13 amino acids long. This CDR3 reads CASSAGKNTEAFF. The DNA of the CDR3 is TGTGCCAGCAGCGCAGGGAAGAACACTGAAGCTTTCTTT.

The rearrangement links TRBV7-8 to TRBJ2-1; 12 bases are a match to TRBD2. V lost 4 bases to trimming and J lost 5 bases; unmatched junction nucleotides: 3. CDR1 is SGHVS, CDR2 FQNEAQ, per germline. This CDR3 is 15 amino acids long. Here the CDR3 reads CASSSSGRENNEQFF. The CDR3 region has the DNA TGTGCCAGCAGCTCTAGCGGGAGGGAAAACAATGAGCAGTTCTTC.

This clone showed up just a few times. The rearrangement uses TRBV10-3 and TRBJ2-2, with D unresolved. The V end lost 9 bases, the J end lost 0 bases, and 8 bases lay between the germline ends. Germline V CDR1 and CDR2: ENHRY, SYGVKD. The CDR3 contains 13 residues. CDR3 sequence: CAISRTNTGELFF. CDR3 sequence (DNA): TGTGCCATTAGTAGAACGAACACCGGGGAGCTGTTTTTT.

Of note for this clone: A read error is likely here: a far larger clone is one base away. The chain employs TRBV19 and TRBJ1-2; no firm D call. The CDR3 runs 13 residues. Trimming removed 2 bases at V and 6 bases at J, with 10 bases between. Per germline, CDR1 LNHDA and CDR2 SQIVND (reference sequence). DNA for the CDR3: TGTGCCAGTAGTATAACCCGGGTCGATGGCTACACCTTC. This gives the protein CASSITRVDGYTF.

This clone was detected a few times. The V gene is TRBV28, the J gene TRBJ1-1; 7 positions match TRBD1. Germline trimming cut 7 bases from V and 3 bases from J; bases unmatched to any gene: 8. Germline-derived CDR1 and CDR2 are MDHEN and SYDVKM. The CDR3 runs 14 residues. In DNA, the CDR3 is TGTGCCAGCATCGCACAGGGGAAGGACACTGAAGCTTTCTTT. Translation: CASIAQGKDTEAFF.

CDR3: CASIKVGGGYYNEQFF. CDR3 nucleotides: TGTGCCAGCATCAAGGTAGGGGGCGGGTACTACAATGAGCAGTTCTTC. The chain employs TRBV7-9 and TRBJ2-1; the match to TRBD1 covers 7 bases. Trimming took 7 bases from V and 3 from J; bases not matched to a gene: 12. Germline V gives CDR1 SEHNR, CDR2 FQNEAQ (reference sequence). The CDR3 loop spans 16 amino acids.

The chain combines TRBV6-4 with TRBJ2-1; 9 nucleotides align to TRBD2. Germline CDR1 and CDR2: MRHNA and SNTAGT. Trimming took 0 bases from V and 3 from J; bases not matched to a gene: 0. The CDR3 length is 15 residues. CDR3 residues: CASSDSAGGYNEQFF. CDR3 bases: TGTGCCAGCAGTGACTCAGCGGGAGGCTACAATGAGCAGTTCTTC.

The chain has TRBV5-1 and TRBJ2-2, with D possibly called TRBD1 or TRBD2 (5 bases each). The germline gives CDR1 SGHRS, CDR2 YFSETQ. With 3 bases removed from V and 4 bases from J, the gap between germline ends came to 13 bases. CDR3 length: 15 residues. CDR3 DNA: TGCGCCAGCAGCTGTGGGGGAACAGGCACCGGGGAGCTGTTTTTT. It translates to CASSCGGTGTGELFF.

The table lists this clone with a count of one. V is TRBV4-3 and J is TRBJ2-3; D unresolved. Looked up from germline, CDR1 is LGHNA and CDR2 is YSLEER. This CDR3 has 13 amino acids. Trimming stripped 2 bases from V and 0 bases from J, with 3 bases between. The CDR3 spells CASSQLSTDTQYF. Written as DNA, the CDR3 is TGCGCCAGCAGCCAACTTAGCACAGATACGCAGTATTTT.

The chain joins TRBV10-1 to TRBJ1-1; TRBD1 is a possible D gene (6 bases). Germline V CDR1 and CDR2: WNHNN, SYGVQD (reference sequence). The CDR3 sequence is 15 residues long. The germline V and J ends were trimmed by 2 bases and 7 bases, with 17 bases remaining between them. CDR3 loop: CASSERDGGHGEAFF. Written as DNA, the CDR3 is TGCGCCAGCAGTGAGAGGGACGGGGGACACGGTGAAGCTTTCTTT.

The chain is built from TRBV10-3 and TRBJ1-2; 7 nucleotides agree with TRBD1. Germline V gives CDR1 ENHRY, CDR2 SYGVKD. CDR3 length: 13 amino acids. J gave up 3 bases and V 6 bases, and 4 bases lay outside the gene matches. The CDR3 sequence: CAIRRGPDYGYTF. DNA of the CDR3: TGTGCCATCAGGAGGGGGCCCGACTATGGCTACACCTTC.

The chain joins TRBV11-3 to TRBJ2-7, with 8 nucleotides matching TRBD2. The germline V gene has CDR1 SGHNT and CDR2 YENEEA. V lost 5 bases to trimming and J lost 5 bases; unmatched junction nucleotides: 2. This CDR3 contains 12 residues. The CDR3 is CASSRGGHEQYF. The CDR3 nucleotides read TGTGCCAGCAGCCGCGGGGGGCACGAGCAGTACTTC.

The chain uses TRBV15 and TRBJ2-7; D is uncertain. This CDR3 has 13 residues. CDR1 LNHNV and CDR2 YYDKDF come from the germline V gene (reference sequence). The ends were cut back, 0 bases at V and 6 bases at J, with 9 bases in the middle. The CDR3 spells CATSRDRHREQYF. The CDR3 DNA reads TGTGCCACCAGCAGAGATCGGCACCGCGAGCAGTACTTC.

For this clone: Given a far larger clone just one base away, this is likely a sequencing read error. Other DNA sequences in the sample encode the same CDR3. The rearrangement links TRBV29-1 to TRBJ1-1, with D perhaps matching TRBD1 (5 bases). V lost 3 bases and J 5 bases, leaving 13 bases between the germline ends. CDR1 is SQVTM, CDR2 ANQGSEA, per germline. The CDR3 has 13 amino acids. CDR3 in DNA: TGCAGCGTTGATTATGGTGGGGGAACTGAAGCTTTCTTT. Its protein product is CSVDYGGGTEAFF.